This T cell receptor beta chain was recorded in a study of early T cells in non-severe SARS-CoV-2 infection. TCRdb recomputed calls from the 5' RACE reads with MiXCR, one row per CDR3 protein. Altogether more than 35,000 distinct CDR3 sequences are present, 5.9% being singletons, with the ten largest covering roughly 4.9%. The trim removed 4 bases at V and 9 bases at J, leaving 8 bases unmatched. Looked up from germline, CDR1 is KGHDR and CDR2 is SFDVKD. The CDR3 loop spans 17 amino acids. This clonotype was counted many times. Source material: whole blood. The chain employs TRBV24-1 and TRBJ2-1, with TRBD2 identical over 16 bases. This sequence was found in an adult who was a healthcare worker with PCR-confirmed SARS-CoV-2 infection or an uninfected control (not recorded which). The CDR3 here is CATSDPGTSGRVSEQFF. DNA for the CDR3: TGTGCCACCAGTGACCCCGGGACTAGCGGGAGGGTTAGTGAGCAGTTCTTC.